This T cell receptor beta chain was captured in a study of cytomegalovirus exposure and HLA in healthy donors. In the case of this clone: The antigen remains undetermined.

Overall study results and limits: Evidence from a later analysis indicated that most CMV-associated TCR beta chains looked HLA-restricted. Among the sequence variants, a highly shared cluster was likely an artifact of sequencing. A link between a missense DCLRE1C variant and TCR beta V- and J-gene trimming emerged from a later analysis.

Use of 60 Vbeta and 13 Jbeta primers characterized the PCR. Data came from immunoSEQ multiplex PCR; TCRdb stores just in-frame clones and leaves some out. The sample lists fewer than 200,000 clones, more than 85% occurring once. The sequence derives from a girl under three years old in good health and CMV-seronegative. Specimen: PBMCs.

The chain's CDR3 is CASSQVGGQSVYGYTF. CDR3 nucleotides: TGCGCCAGCAGCCAAGTTGGAGGACAGAGCGTCTATGGCTACACCTTC. The chain uses TRBV4-1 and TRBJ1-2; the D gene is possibly TRBD1 (6 bases). The CDR3 is 16 residues long. The germline V gene has CDR1 MGHRA and CDR2 YSYEKL. Trimming cost V 1 base and J 4 bases, with 16 bases left between them.